These 21 T cell receptor beta chains were sequenced from one sample in a study of T cell repertoires in aging, cancer and after chemotherapy. Multiplex touch-down PCR with TRB-A/B primers amplified rearranged V-D-J TRB sequences. MiXCR, applied by TCRdb to the multiplex PCR reads, yields one record per CDR3 protein. The sample has 9,500 or so distinct CDR3 sequences, around a third seen once; the top ten hold approximately 2.8%. TCR beta rearrangements were amplified from peripheral blood genomic DNA. Specimen: blood. The receptors originated from a human donor in good health.

By proportion, this clonotype is medium-sized (0.01 to 0.1%). V usage is TRBV29-1 and J usage is TRBJ1-1, with D unresolved. CDR1 SQVTM and CDR2 ANQGSEA come from the germline V gene. This CDR3 contains 11 residues. Trimming shortened V by 4 bases and J by 6 bases, and 9 bases separated the two germline ends. The CDR3 sequence is CSVVRWAEAFF. As DNA, the CDR3 is TGCAGCGTTGTCCGGTGGGCTGAAGCTTTCTTT. Based on the CDR3 plus reference TRBV29-1 and TRBJ1-1, the full variable domain is SAVISQKPSRDICQRGTSLTIQCQVDSQVTMMFWYRQQPGQSLTLIATANQGSEATYESGFVIDKFPISRPNLTFSTLTVSNMSPEDSSIYLCSVVRWAEAFFGQGTRLTVV.

The chain combines TRBV20-1 with TRBJ1-3; D remains unclear. This CDR3 contains 13 residues. Trimming shortened V by 4 bases and J by 2 bases, and 9 bases separated the two germline ends. Looked up from germline, CDR1 is DFQATT and CDR2 is SNEGSKA (reference sequence). Written as DNA, the CDR3 is TGCAGTGCTACCCCCGATACTGGAAACACCATATATTTT. It is translated as CSATPDTGNTIYF.

On this clonotype: A single base separates this from a much larger clone, so it may be a read error. The chain uses TRBV29-1 and TRBJ2-7, with D perhaps matching TRBD2 (7 bases). Trimming shortened V by 3 bases and J by 7 bases, and 22 bases separated the two germline ends. The CDR3 totals 15 residues. Per the germline V gene, CDR1 is SQVTM and CDR2 is ANQGSEA. CDR3 amino acids: CSVEGGGVSLNEQYF. In nucleotides, the CDR3 is TGCAGCGTTGAGGGGGGGGGCGTATCGCTCAATGAGCAGTACTTC.

In this sample, this clonotype turned up a few times. V and J are TRBV30 and TRBJ2-4; D uncertain. The V end lost 3 bases, the J end lost 3 bases, and 18 bases lay between the germline ends. The CDR3 spans 16 residues. CDR1 is GTSNPN, CDR2 SVGIG, per germline (reference sequence). CDR3 amino acids: CAWRSPWGLDKNIQYF. For the CDR3, the DNA is TGTGCCTGGAGGTCGCCATGGGGATTGGACAAAAACATTCAGTACTTC.

The table lists this clonotype with a few counts. The chain combines TRBV27 with TRBJ1-1; TRBD1 matches 7 bases. The CDR3 has 16 amino acids. V lost 6 bases, J lost 1 base, and 11 bases stayed unmatched. CDR1 MNHEY and CDR2 SMNVEV come from the germline V gene (reference sequence). CDR3 sequence: CASSPRGGARNTEAFF. The CDR3 DNA sequence: TGTGCCAGCAGCCCACGAGGGGGCGCGAGGAACACTGAAGCTTTCTTT.

In its sample, this clonotype was seen a few times. V and J are TRBV29-1 and TRBJ1-2; possibly TRBD1 for D (5 bases). Trimming removed 3 bases from V and 2 bases from J, with 25 bases in between. The CDR3 spans 18 residues. Germline values: CDR1 SQVTM, CDR2 ANQGSEA. In DNA form, the CDR3 reads TGCAGCGTTGAGGGGCCTGGACACCCCCTGGGGCCGAACTATGGCTACACCTTC. This sequence encodes CSVEGPGHPLGPNYGYTF.

The chain is built from TRBV11-3 and TRBJ1-2, with D tentatively TRBD1 (5 bases). This CDR3 region has 14 residues. V was cut by 1 base and J by 5 bases, with 11 bases left in between. CDR1 is SGHNT, CDR2 YENEEA, per germline. CDR3 DNA sequence: TGTGCCAGCAGCTTAGGCAGGGCCCGGTATGGCTACACCTTC. Translated, it gives CASSLGRARYGYTF.

The rearrangement links TRBV24-1 to TRBJ2-1; 12 bases line up with TRBD2. With 5 bases clipped from V and 1 base from J, the junction kept 14 bases outside the gene matches. Germline CDR1 and CDR2: KGHDR and SFDVKD. The CDR3 length is 20 residues. CDR3 amino acids: CATSGAQGALAGGSYNEQFF. CDR3 coding DNA: TGTGCCACCAGTGGTGCCCAGGGGGCACTAGCGGGAGGTTCCTACAATGAGCAGTTCTTC.

The V and J genes are TRBV6-5 and TRBJ2-3; 14 bases agree with TRBD2. V lost 5 bases, J lost 4 bases, and 23 bases stayed unmatched. The CDR3 length is 22 residues. Germline V gene data show CDR1 as MNHEY and CDR2 as SVGAGI. The CDR3 region has the DNA TGTGCCAGCAGTATTTCGGACTTACTGGGACTAGCGGGAGTGGGGCGGGCAGATACGCAGTATTTT. This translates into CASSISDLLGLAGVGRADTQYF.

There are a few counts of this clonotype. This chain joins TRBV6-6 and TRBJ2-3; 14 bases are a match to TRBD2. The length of the CDR3 is 17 residues. With V trimmed by 6 bases and J by 3 bases, 8 bases remained unmatched. Germline V lookup: CDR1 MNHNY, CDR2 SVGAGI (reference sequence). CDR3 loop: CASSSGLAGAGTDTQYF. The CDR3 DNA reads as TGTGCCAGCAGCTCGGGACTAGCGGGGGCGGGAACAGATACGCAGTATTTT.

This clonotype was picked up a small number of times. V and J are TRBV6-5 and TRBJ1-2, with D tentatively TRBD1 (6 bases). Germline CDR1 reads MNHEY; CDR2 reads SVGAGI. Trimming stripped 4 bases from V and 4 bases from J, with 13 bases between. The CDR3 covers 14 residues. Here the CDR3 reads CASSSYRASYGYTF. Here the CDR3 DNA reads TGTGCCAGCAGTTCATACAGGGCAAGCTATGGCTACACCTTC.

The rearrangement joins TRBV30 to TRBJ2-4; D not certain. Per germline, CDR1 GTSNPN and CDR2 SVGIG (reference sequence). Deletions cut 1 base from V and 6 bases from J, with 4 bases between. The CDR3 is 11 residues long. The DNA for the CDR3 is TGTGCCTGGAGTGACGGAAACATTCAGTACTTC. This encodes CAWSDGNIQYF.

This clonotype is termed medium-sized (0.01 to 0.1%). The chain combines TRBV29-1 with TRBJ2-7; no clear D gene. V lost 6 bases, J lost 0 bases, and 6 bases lay in between. Germline V gene lookup returns CDR1 SQVTM and CDR2 ANQGSEA. There are 11 residues in the CDR3. Here the CDR3 reads CSVGISYEQYF. CDR3 in DNA: TGCAGCGTGGGGATCTCCTACGAGCAGTACTTC.

V and J are TRBV19 and TRBJ1-6; D gene unclear. V was shortened by 10 bases and J by 9 bases, with 16 bases between the two germline ends. The CDR3 extends over 13 amino acids. Germline CDR1 reads LNHDA; CDR2 reads SQIVND (reference sequence). The CDR3 DNA reads as TGTGCCACCGCCGACATAGGGTCTTCACCCCTCCACTTT. This gives the protein CATADIGSSPLHF.

For this clonotype: Its ends do not fully match the called genes, so a read error is possible. The V call is TRBV6-5, the J call TRBJ2-3, with 11 positions matching TRBD1. The germline V gene has CDR1 MNHEY and CDR2 SVGAGI. The CDR3 totals 15 residues. CDR3 sequence (DNA): TGTGCCAGCAGTTACTGGGACAGGGGGATTAGATACGCAGTATTT. Protein: CASSYWDRGIRYAVF.

The table lists this clonotype with a few counts. The V and J genes are TRBV6-1 and TRBJ1-5; 7 nucleotides align to TRBD1. The CDR3 length is 14 residues. Germline V gene data show CDR1 as MNHNS and CDR2 as SASEGT. The J segment lost 6 bases and the V segment lost 6 bases, leaving 8 bases of the junction unmatched. This chain's CDR3 is CASSGTGDRQPQHF. DNA of the CDR3: TGTGCCAGCAGCGGTACAGGGGATCGTCAGCCCCAGCATTTT.

The chain employs TRBV29-1 and TRBJ1-2; 8 bases match TRBD1. Germline V gene sequence: CDR1 SQVTM, CDR2 ANQGSEA. The CDR3 loop spans 12 amino acids. Germline trimming cut 5 bases from V and 6 bases from J; bases unmatched to any gene: 5. This chain's CDR3 is CSVRPDRDGYTF. The DNA of the CDR3 is TGCAGCGTTAGGCCGGACAGGGATGGCTACACCTTC.

This clonotype is categorized as large. V and J are TRBV30 and TRBJ2-2, with 8 nucleotides matching TRBD2. V was clipped by 2 bases and J by 8 bases; unmatched bases: 13. The CDR3 loop spans 16 amino acids. Germline V gene lookup returns CDR1 GTSNPN and CDR2 SVGIG (reference sequence). The CDR3 protein is CAWSFGGGSLSGELFF. As DNA, the CDR3 is TGTGCCTGGAGTTTCGGGGGGGGGTCCCTCTCTGGGGAGCTGTTTTTT.

The chain combines TRBV5-6 with TRBJ2-7; TRBD1 matches at 10 bases. The CDR3 consists of 15 residues. The germline V gene encodes CDR1 SGHDT and CDR2 YYEEEE. V was pared by 4 bases and J by 5 bases, with 9 bases of the junction left unmatched. CDR3 residues: CASSKTGGAVDEQYF. In nucleotides, the CDR3 is TGTGCCAGCAGCAAGACAGGGGGCGCTGTGGACGAGCAGTACTTC.

The V call is TRBV19, the J call TRBJ1-6; the match to TRBD1 covers 10 bases. V trimming: 5 bases; J trimming: 10 bases; junction bases outside the gene matches: 8. This CDR3 comprises 15 residues. CDR1 LNHDA and CDR2 SQIVND come from the germline V gene (reference sequence). This chain's CDR3 is CASSLLGQGTSPLHF. The CDR3 DNA reads as TGTGCCAGTAGTCTCCTGGGACAGGGGACCTCACCCCTCCACTTT.

The chain recombines TRBV6-1 with TRBJ2-7; possible D gene TRBD1, 5 bases. Germline V gene lookup returns CDR1 MNHNS and CDR2 SASEGT. The CDR3 has 15 amino acids. Deletions cut 2 bases from V and 3 bases from J, with 14 bases between. The CDR3 loop is CASSEPAGNHYEQYF. CDR3 nucleotide sequence: TGTGCCAGCAGTGAACCCGCAGGGAACCACTACGAGCAGTACTTC.